This record covers a single TCR beta chain. What antigen it recognizes has not been identified. No base-level quality is on record; no much larger clone is a single base apart. The data originate from a study of a mutant IDH1 vaccine in newly diagnosed glioma (dated by TCRdb to about 2021). Context from the whole study: Patients received eight vaccinations in weeks 1, 3, 5, 7, 11, 15, 19 and 23, corresponding to visits V03 through V10. Vaccination started 4-6 weeks after radiotherapy alone, or was given together with temozolomide cycles in the groups whose treatment included chemotherapy. Six visits were used for peripheral blood collection: V03 (baseline), V05, V07, V10, V12 and V13. The approximately 32 treated patients were approximately 62% male and around 40% female, with a mean age of around 40 years. Before enrollment, patients had received standard therapy of radiotherapy alone, temozolomide alone, or radiochemotherapy with temozolomide; most received the combination. Longitudinal TCRB deep sequencing was done for 25 treated patients, wherever samples were available for exploratory analyses. General conclusions and limits of the study: The authors noted that analyses of patient blood samples could not be reproduced because of sample limitations. No apparent relationship was observed between pseudoprogression and alterations in the top peripheral T cell clonotypes detected by TCRB sequencing. Vaccine-induced immune responses across multiple MHC alleles were detected in 80% to 95% of patients. Availability determined which PBMC samples were chosen for TCRB deep sequencing.

The germline V gene (reference sequence) specifies DFQATT as CDR1 and SNEGSKA as CDR2. The CDR3 starts with the cysteine, ends with the phenylalanine, and has 11 residues. Of all the DNA, just the CDR3 is kept, 33 bases in frame from base 1. V and J lose 3 bases and 8 bases, and a span of 10 bases separates them. This specimen's time point label, per the study, means: week 23, last vaccination. Every vaccine dose consisted of 300 ug of a 20-mer mutant IDH1 peptide in Montanide, administered subcutaneously together with topical imiquimod. Newly diagnosed WHO grade 3 or 4 IDH1-mutant astrocytomas showing loss of nuclear ATRX were present in the donors. The samples were drawn from NOA16, a multicentre, single-arm, open-label phase I trial in Germany that tested a mutant IDH1 peptide vaccine in humans for the first time. Genomic DNA for TCRB sequencing was extracted from EDTA blood using the DNeasy Blood and Tissue Kit.

Libraries were made using the immunoSEQ multiplex PCR assay. Following the manufacturer's protocol, the hsTCRB Kit was used to amplify rearranged TCR beta chain sequences. An Illumina MiSeq was used to sequence the TCRB libraries. The paper's data handling went like this. The kit vendor's proprietary platform handled demultiplexing, trimming and gene mapping. TCRdb took over this immuneACCESS table, retaining in-frame rearrangements with V and J assigned. Such tables are incomplete; in checked studies, under half of the missing clones stem from an unresolved V gene, and the remainder is unexplained. That table supplies the V and J calls and clone size; D and trimming were determined from the DNA. The sample table lists 25,000 to 35,000 clones, around 80% of them with a count of one. Roughly 8% of the sample is taken by the ten largest.

This receptor chain uses TRBV20-1 and TRBJ1-2; TRBD1 is a weak D gene call, 6 bases matching. This clonotype originated in a woman in her late teens or twenties with glioma. The specimen was PBMCs, collected from a glioma patient whose treatment included an IDH1 peptide vaccine. The CDR3 protein: CSARETGGYTF. The DNA reads as follows: TGCAGTGCTAGGGAAACAGGGGGCTACACCTTC.